The 5 T cell receptor beta chains below come from one sample, sequenced in a study of early T cells in non-severe SARS-CoV-2 infection. TCRdb independently ran MiXCR on the 5' RACE reads; one entry per CDR3 protein. The sample contains roughly 52,000 distinct CDR3 sequences, 8% of which appear only once. Sequencing was performed on whole blood. These receptors were taken from an adult who was a healthcare worker with PCR-confirmed SARS-CoV-2 infection or an uninfected control (not recorded which).

The chain links TRBV19 to TRBJ2-1; TRBD2 matches at 12 bases. This CDR3 has 17 amino acids. Germline V gives CDR1 LNHDA, CDR2 SQIVND (reference sequence). J was trimmed by 4 bases and V by 3 bases; bases with no gene match: 7. Here the CDR3 reads CASSMYLAGGQYNEQFF. The CDR3 region has the DNA TGTGCCAGTAGTATGTACCTAGCGGGGGGGCAATACAATGAGCAGTTCTTC.

At least ten counts were recorded for this clonotype. The genes are TRBV9 and TRBJ2-7; 8 bases align to TRBD1. The germline V gene encodes CDR1 SGDLS and CDR2 YYNGEE. This CDR3 comprises 14 residues. V lost 3 bases, J lost 0 bases, and 2 bases stayed unmatched. The CDR3 loop reads CASSETGGSYEQYF. In DNA form, the CDR3 reads TGTGCCAGCAGCGAAACAGGGGGCTCCTACGAGCAGTACTTC.

This clonotype was recorded at least ten times. As DNA, the CDR3 is TGTGCCAGCACCTTTCAGGGGGGGACCAACACCGGGGAGCTGTTTTTT. Protein product: CASTFQGGTNTGELFF. The V gene is TRBV12-3 or TRBV12-4, the J gene TRBJ2-2, with D tentatively TRBD1 or TRBD2 (7 bases each). The CDR3 runs 16 residues. Trimming left V 7 bases short and J 2 bases short, with 17 bases between.

This chain links TRBV28 with TRBJ2-1; the D is unclear. This CDR3 contains 13 residues. The germline V gene has CDR1 MDHEN and CDR2 SYDVKM. Trimming took 2 bases from V and 5 from J, leaving 7 bases between them. The CDR3 nucleotides read TGTGCCAGCAGTTTAGAACCGAACAATGAGCAGTTCTTC. As protein: CASSLEPNNEQFF.

This clonotype was observed at least ten times. The V call is TRBV28, the J call TRBJ1-6; D possibly corresponds to TRBD1 (6 bases). The CDR3 covers 18 residues. V was cut by 5 bases and J by 7 bases, with 24 bases left in between. CDR1 MDHEN and CDR2 SYDVKM come from the germline V gene. The CDR3 loop is CASSPHGIGGAGNSPLHF. CDR3 DNA: TGTGCCAGCAGTCCTCACGGAATCGGGGGCGCGGGAAATTCACCCCTCCACTTT.